This TCR beta chain came from a study of cytomegalovirus exposure and HLA in healthy donors. To note about this clone: The antigen remains unidentified.

Here immunoSEQ multiplex PCR was the method, and the copy in TCRdb shows in-frame clones only, minus some. The sample shows approximately 82,000 clones, approximately 93% of them seen only once. Looked up from germline, CDR1 is GTSNPN and CDR2 is SVGIG (reference sequence). The CDR3 spans 11 residues. Trimming stripped 4 bases from V and 5 bases from J, with 8 bases between. Findings of the study overall: Among TCR beta chains, those listed as cytomegalovirus-associated numbered about 160.

This sequence originates from a man between 18 and 29 years old in good health and CMV-seronegative. The J gene is TRBJ1-2, the V gene TRBV30; D ambiguous. The sample comprised PBMCs. This chain's CDR3 is CAWKEAYGYTF. The CDR3 DNA sequence: TGTGCCTGGAAAGAAGCATATGGCTACACCTTC.